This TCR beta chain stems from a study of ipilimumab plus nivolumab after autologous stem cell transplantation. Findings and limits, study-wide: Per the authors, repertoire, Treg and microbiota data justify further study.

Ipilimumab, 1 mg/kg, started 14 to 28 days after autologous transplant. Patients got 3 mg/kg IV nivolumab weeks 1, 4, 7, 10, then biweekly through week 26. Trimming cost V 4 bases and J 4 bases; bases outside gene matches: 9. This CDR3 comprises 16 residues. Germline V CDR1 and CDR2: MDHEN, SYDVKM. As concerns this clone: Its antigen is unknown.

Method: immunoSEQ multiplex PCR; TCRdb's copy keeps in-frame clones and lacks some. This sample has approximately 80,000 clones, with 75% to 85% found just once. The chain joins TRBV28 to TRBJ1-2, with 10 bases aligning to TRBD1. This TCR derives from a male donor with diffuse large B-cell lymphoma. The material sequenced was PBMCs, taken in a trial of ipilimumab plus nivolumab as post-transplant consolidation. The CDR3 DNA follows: TGTGCCAGCAGTTCGCCATTGGGACAGGGGACCTATGGCTACACCTTC. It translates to CASSSPLGQGTYGYTF.